This record covers a single T cell receptor beta chain. This record comes from a study of blood T cell repertoires in COVID-19. Study as a whole: Spain, Italy and the United States supplied samples that represented acute and convalescent COVID-19. PBMCs, B-cell-depleted T cells, or T cells were the source of the cDNA or gDNA that made up the material.

Original processing methods: Amplified reference gene primers provided the basis for estimating nucleated cell counts. TCRdb's table, derived via immunoSEQ multiplex PCR, lists solely in-frame clones and lacks some. For V, J and clone size, that table is used; D and trimming come from the DNA. The sample has roughly 190,000 clones; 70% to 90% are singletons. The CDR3 runs 16 residues. V shed 4 bases and J 5 bases; nucleotides not matched to a gene: 10. The germline CDR1 and CDR2 sequences are MGHRA and YSYEKL. The receptor was derived from a human donor in a cohort sampled during active COVID-19. Sample: peripheral blood. V and J are TRBV4-1 and TRBJ1-4, with TRBD1 matching over 7 bases. The CDR3 nucleotides read TGCGCCAGCAGCCGCGAGGTTACAGGGGCGAATGAAAAACTGTTTTTT. It codes for CASSREVTGANEKLFF.